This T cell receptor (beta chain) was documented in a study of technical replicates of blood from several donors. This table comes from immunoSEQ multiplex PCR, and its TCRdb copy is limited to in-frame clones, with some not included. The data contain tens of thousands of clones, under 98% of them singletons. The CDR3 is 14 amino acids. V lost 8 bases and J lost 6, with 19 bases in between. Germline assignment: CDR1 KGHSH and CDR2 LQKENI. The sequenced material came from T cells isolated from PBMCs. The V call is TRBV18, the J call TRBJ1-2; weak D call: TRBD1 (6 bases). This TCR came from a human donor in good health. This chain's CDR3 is CASTDPGHRNGYTF. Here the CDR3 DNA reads TGTGCCAGCACGGATCCGGGACATCGTAATGGCTACACCTTC.